A selection of T cell receptor beta chains follows, all from one sample in a study of blood T cell repertoires in COVID-19. Some clones are missing from TCRdb's copy, which holds only in-frame ones; the method was immunoSEQ multiplex PCR. The sample includes approximately 51,000 clones, about 90% seen only once; the top ten take roughly 6%. Sequencing was done on a sample of peripheral blood. The origin of the receptors is a man aged 65 to 79 with active COVID-19. CDR3s include the opening cysteine and the closing phenylalanine or tryptophan. Each record gives: V gene, clone size, J gene, D gene, CDR3 protein, CDR3 DNA. A D gene is named only where the DNA matches it firmly. A clone size is listed for some rows: how often the clone was seen (once, few, many), or a class if it is expanded.

V: TRBV9; size: few; J: TRBJ2-7; D: TRBD1; CDR3: CASSVGRDRGYEQYF; DNA: TGTGCCAGCAGCGTAGGAAGGGACAGGGGGTACGAGCAGTACTTC
V: TRBV19; size: -; J: TRBJ2-2; D: TRBD1; CDR3: CASSGQGYTGELFF; DNA: TGTGCCAGTAGTGGACAGGGGTACACCGGGGAGCTGTTTTTT
V: TRBV5-4; size: few; J: TRBJ1-5; D: -; CDR3: CASSYGGSTLGNQPQHF; DNA: TGTGCCAGCAGCTACGGGGGGAGCACCCTAGGGAATCAGCCCCAGCATTTT
V: TRBV30; size: -; J: TRBJ2-7; D: -; CDR3: CAWALGGGIYEQYF; DNA: TGTGCCTGGGCTCTTGGTGGGGGGATCTACGAGCAGTACTTC
V: TRBV6-5; size: -; J: TRBJ1-6; D: TRBD1; CDR3: CASSYSNRGGSPLHF; DNA: TGTGCCAGCAGTTACTCGAACAGGGGCGGTTCACCCCTCCACTTT
V: TRBV5-1; size: -; J: TRBJ2-1; D: -; CDR3: CASSGGDLWPYGNNEQFF; DNA: TGCGCCAGCAGCGGAGGGGATCTCTGGCCCTATGGGAACAATGAGCAGTTCTTC
V: TRBV4-1; size: -; J: TRBJ2-7; D: -; CDR3: CASSQDEGGPREQYF; DNA: TGCGCCAGCAGCCAAGACGAGGGGGGGCCGAGGGAGCAGTACTTC
V: TRBV5-1; size: -; J: TRBJ2-2; D: TRBD2; CDR3: CASSLASVASGNTGELFF; DNA: TGCGCCAGCAGCTTGGCCTCGGTGGCTAGCGGCAACACCGGGGAGCTGTTTTTT
V: TRBV7-9; size: -; J: TRBJ2-3; D: -; CDR3: CASSTGLQGGTDTQYF; DNA: TGTGCCAGCAGCACGGGACTACAGGGGGGCACAGATACGCAGTATTTT
V: TRBV7-9; size: once; J: TRBJ2-1; D: TRBD2; CDR3: CASSSHLLAGGSGEQFF; DNA: TGTGCCAGCAGCTCTCATCTCCTAGCGGGGGGGAGCGGTGAGCAGTTCTTC
V: TRBV18; size: -; J: TRBJ1-5; D: TRBD1; CDR3: CASSLKQGDQPQHF; DNA: TGTGCCAGCTCACTAAAACAGGGGGATCAGCCCCAGCATTTT
V: TRBV13; size: -; J: TRBJ2-7; D: -; CDR3: CASSLGQGYEQYF; DNA: TGTGCCAGCAGCTTAGGTCAGGGCTACGAGCAGTACTTC
V: TRBV11-2; size: -; J: TRBJ1-5; D: -; CDR3: CASSWGTGGDQPQHF; DNA: TGTGCCAGCAGCTGGGGGACGGGGGGCGATCAGCCCCAGCATTTT
V: TRBV12-3/TRBV12-4; size: -; J: TRBJ2-2; D: -; CDR3: CASSTGRRGELFF; DNA: TGTGCCAGCAGCACTGGGAGGCGCGGGGAGCTGTTTTTT
V: TRBV7-3; size: -; J: TRBJ2-3; D: TRBD2; CDR3: CASSFNSGGYTQYF; DNA: TGTGCCAGCAGCTTCAATAGCGGGGGGTATACGCAGTATTTT
V: TRBV19; size: -; J: TRBJ2-2; D: TRBD1; CDR3: CASYKQRGTVNTGELFF; DNA: TGTGCCAGTTATAAACAGAGAGGGACAGTGAACACCGGGGAGCTGTTTTTT
V: TRBV5-1; size: -; J: TRBJ1-2; D: TRBD1; CDR3: CASTKGTGAYGYTF; DNA: TGCGCCAGCACGAAAGGGACAGGGGCCTATGGCTACACCTTC
V: TRBV29-1; size: -; J: TRBJ2-5; D: TRBD2; CDR3: CSVLRLAGSQETQYF; DNA: TGCAGCGTCCTCAGACTAGCGGGGAGCCAAGAGACCCAGTACTTC
V: TRBV29-1; size: -; J: TRBJ2-3; D: TRBD2; CDR3: CSVVTSGGGTQYF; DNA: TGCAGCGTTGTGACTAGCGGGGGGGGCACGCAGTATTTT
V: TRBV10-2; size: -; J: TRBJ1-1; D: -; CDR3: CASRREGWTTSNTEAFF; DNA: TGCGCCAGCAGGAGGGAGGGATGGACTACTTCGAACACTGAAGCTTTCTTT
V: TRBV5-1; size: -; J: TRBJ2-7; D: -; CDR3: CASSRQNYEQYF; DNA: TGCGCCAGCAGCCGACAGAACTACGAGCAGTACTTC
V: TRBV27; size: -; J: TRBJ1-5; D: TRBD1; CDR3: CASRRSSTGWGDSNQPQHF; DNA: TGTGCCAGCAGACGGTCCTCGACAGGGTGGGGGGATAGCAATCAGCCCCAGCATTTT
V: TRBV5-1; size: -; J: TRBJ1-2; D: -; CDR3: CASSLAAEFIYGYTF; DNA: TGCGCCAGCAGCTTGGCAGCGGAATTTATCTATGGCTACACCTTC
V: TRBV5-1; size: -; J: TRBJ1-4; D: TRBD1; CDR3: CASSFTGTGMTNEKLFF; DNA: TGCGCCAGCAGCTTCACCGGGACAGGGATGACTAATGAAAAACTGTTTTTT
V: TRBV6-5; size: once; J: TRBJ1-1; D: -; CDR3: CASSPGLKNTEAFF; DNA: TGTGCCAGCAGTCCGGGACTTAAGAACACTGAAGCTTTCTTT
V: TRBV19; size: -; J: TRBJ1-1; D: -; CDR3: CASTAQGAANTEAFF; DNA: TGTGCCAGTACCGCTCAAGGGGCAGCGAACACTGAAGCTTTCTTT
V: TRBV5-1; size: -; J: TRBJ2-5; D: TRBD2; CDR3: CASSLAGAAGETQYF; DNA: TGCGCCAGCAGCCTAGCGGGTGCCGCGGGTGAGACCCAGTACTTC
V: TRBV28; size: -; J: TRBJ1-5; D: -; CDR3: CASRIQGITQPQHF; DNA: TGTGCCAGCAGAATTCAGGGAATCACTCAGCCCCAGCATTTT
V: TRBV4-2; size: -; J: TRBJ2-5; D: TRBD2; CDR3: CASSQDRRGGGQETQYF; DNA: TGTGCCAGCAGCCAAGATAGACGGGGGGGAGGTCAAGAGACCCAGTACTTC
V: TRBV6-1; size: -; J: TRBJ2-2; D: -; CDR3: CASSENRNTGELFF; DNA: TGTGCCAGCAGTGAAAATAGGAACACCGGGGAGCTGTTTTTT
V: TRBV7-9; size: -; J: TRBJ2-1; D: -; CDR3: CASSLAPSTSSYNEQFF; DNA: TGTGCCAGCAGCTTAGCCCCTTCAACGAGCTCCTACAATGAGCAGTTCTTC